Listed below are T cell receptor beta chains from one sample, sequenced in a study of cytomegalovirus exposure and HLA in healthy donors. Assay: immunoSEQ multiplex PCR; the TCRdb copy retains only in-frame clones and omits some. This table holds some 150,000 clones, under 85% found once. The sample comprised PBMCs. These receptors originate from a woman in her 30s in good health and CMV-seronegative. Each CDR3 is given with its conserved first and last residue. Each record gives: D gene, J gene, V gene, CDR3 protein, CDR3 DNA. The D gene is left open where the match is weak.

d_gene: .
j_gene: TRBJ1-5
v_gene: TRBV27
CDR3aa: CASSLVKQGGNQPQHF
CDR3nt: TGTGCCAGCAGTTTGGTTAAACAGGGAGGCAATCAGCCCCAGCATTTT

d_gene: TRBD1
j_gene: TRBJ1-1
v_gene: TRBV28
CDR3aa: CATGQGYFNTEAFF
CDR3nt: TGTGCCACGGGACAGGGCTATTTTAACACTGAAGCTTTCTTT

d_gene: TRBD1
j_gene: TRBJ2-3
v_gene: TRBV7-3
CDR3aa: CASSFTGTGNTDTQYF
CDR3nt: TGTGCCAGCAGCTTTACCGGGACAGGAAACACAGATACGCAGTATTTT

d_gene: .
j_gene: TRBJ2-4
v_gene: TRBV7-8
CDR3aa: CASSLRVGLAKNIQYF
CDR3nt: TGTGCCAGCAGCTTACGGGTCGGACTAGCCAAAAACATTCAGTACTTC

d_gene: .
j_gene: TRBJ2-5
v_gene: TRBV6-5
CDR3aa: CASSYSRSGQETQYF
CDR3nt: TGTGCCAGCAGTTACTCGAGGAGTGGTCAAGAGACCCAGTACTTC

d_gene: TRBD2
j_gene: TRBJ2-7
v_gene: TRBV4-2
CDR3aa: CASSQGGRTSGYSSSYEQYF
CDR3nt: TGTGCCAGCAGCCAAGGGGGGAGAACTAGCGGCTACTCGAGCTCCTACGAGCAGTACTTC

d_gene: .
j_gene: TRBJ1-2
v_gene: TRBV15
CDR3aa: CATSLDRLYGYTF
CDR3nt: TGTGCCACCAGCCTAGACAGATTATATGGCTACACCTTC

d_gene: TRBD2
j_gene: TRBJ2-2
v_gene: TRBV9
CDR3aa: CASSVDGLAGPTGELFF
CDR3nt: TGTGCCAGCAGCGTAGACGGACTAGCGGGACCCACCGGGGAGCTGTTTTTT

d_gene: .
j_gene: TRBJ1-2
v_gene: TRBV9
CDR3aa: CASSPGDNYGYPF
CDR3nt: TGTGCCAGCAGCCCGGGGGATAACTATGGCTACCCCTTC

d_gene: TRBD1
j_gene: TRBJ1-1
v_gene: TRBV4-2
CDR3aa: CASRATGEDTEAFF
CDR3nt: TGTGCCAGTAGAGCGACAGGGGAGGACACTGAAGCTTTCTTT

d_gene: .
j_gene: TRBJ1-1
v_gene: TRBV5-8
CDR3aa: CASNKRTANEAFF
CDR3nt: TGTGCCAGCAACAAAAGGACAGCCAATGAAGCTTTCTTT